This T cell receptor (beta chain) was identified in a study of human T cells and chemical hapten exposure. The time point was: pre-sensitization, week 0. This sample's treatment: therapeutic diphenylcyclopropenone sensitization with weekly scalp DPC. Samples of blood were obtained prior to the application of each patch test. TCRdb reprocessed the RACE reads via MiXCR and lists one record per CDR3 protein. The data show approximately 90,000 distinct CDR3 sequences, 8.5% to 9% seen once. The CDR3 is 11 residues long. Germline lookup yields CDR1 GTSNPN and CDR2 SVGIG (reference sequence). Trimming cost V 8 bases and J 2 bases; bases outside gene matches: 2. This clonotype occurred a few times.

The origin of this receptor is a man aged 40-55 years with alopecia areata. Some clones in this sample may be carry-over from other donors' samples. Sequenced material: whole blood, taken in connection with sensitization to the hapten diphenylcyclopropenone (DPC). This chain uses TRBV30 with TRBJ1-2; TRBD1 agrees at 7 bases. The CDR3 loop is CANRGNYGYTF. DNA for the CDR3: TGTGCCAACAGGGGAAACTATGGCTACACCTTC.